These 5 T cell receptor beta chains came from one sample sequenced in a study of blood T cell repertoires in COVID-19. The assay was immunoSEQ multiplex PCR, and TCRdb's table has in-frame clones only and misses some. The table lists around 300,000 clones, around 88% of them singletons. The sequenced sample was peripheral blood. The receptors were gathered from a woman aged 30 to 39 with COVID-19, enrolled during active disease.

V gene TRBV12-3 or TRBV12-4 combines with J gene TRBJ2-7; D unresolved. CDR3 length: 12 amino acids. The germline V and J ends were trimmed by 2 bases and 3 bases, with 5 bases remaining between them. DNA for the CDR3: TGTGCCAGCAGTTTATCCCTCTACGAGCAGTACTTC. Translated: CASSLSLYEQYF.

CDR3 amino acids: CASSAGPRDSNYGYTF. CDR3 sequence (DNA): TGTGCCAGCAGCGCCGGACCCAGGGATTCTAACTATGGCTACACCTTC. V gene TRBV13 combines with J gene TRBJ1-2, with D possibly being TRBD1 (5 bases). There are 16 residues in the CDR3. V shed 5 bases and J shed 0 bases, with 16 bases lying between them. Germline V gives CDR1 PRHDT, CDR2 FYEKMQ (reference sequence).

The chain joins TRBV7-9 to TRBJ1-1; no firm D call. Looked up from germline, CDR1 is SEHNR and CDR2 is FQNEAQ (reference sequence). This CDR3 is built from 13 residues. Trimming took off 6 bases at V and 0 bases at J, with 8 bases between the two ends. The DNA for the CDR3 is TGTGCCAGCAGAGACGGGATGAACACTGAAGCTTTCTTT. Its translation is CASRDGMNTEAFF.

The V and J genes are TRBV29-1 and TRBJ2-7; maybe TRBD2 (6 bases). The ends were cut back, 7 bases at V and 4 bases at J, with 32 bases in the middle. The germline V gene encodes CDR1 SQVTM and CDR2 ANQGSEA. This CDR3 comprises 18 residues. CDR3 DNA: TGCAGCGCAAAGTCCGGGACGTATACTAGCCAGCATAATTACGAGCAGTACGTC. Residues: CSAKSGTYTSQHNYEQYV.

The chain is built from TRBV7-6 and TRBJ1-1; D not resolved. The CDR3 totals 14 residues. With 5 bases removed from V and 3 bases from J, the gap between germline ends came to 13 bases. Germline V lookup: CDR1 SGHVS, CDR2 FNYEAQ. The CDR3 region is CASSPAGSHTEAFF. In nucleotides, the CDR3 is TGTGCCAGCAGCCCCGCGGGCAGTCACACTGAAGCTTTCTTT. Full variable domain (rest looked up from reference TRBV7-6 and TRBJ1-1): GAGVSQSPRYKVTKRGQDVALRCDPISGHVSLYWYRQALGQGPEFLTYFNYEAQQDKSGLPNDRFSAERPEGSISTLTIQRTEQRDSAMYRCASSPAGSHTEAFFGQGTRLTVV.